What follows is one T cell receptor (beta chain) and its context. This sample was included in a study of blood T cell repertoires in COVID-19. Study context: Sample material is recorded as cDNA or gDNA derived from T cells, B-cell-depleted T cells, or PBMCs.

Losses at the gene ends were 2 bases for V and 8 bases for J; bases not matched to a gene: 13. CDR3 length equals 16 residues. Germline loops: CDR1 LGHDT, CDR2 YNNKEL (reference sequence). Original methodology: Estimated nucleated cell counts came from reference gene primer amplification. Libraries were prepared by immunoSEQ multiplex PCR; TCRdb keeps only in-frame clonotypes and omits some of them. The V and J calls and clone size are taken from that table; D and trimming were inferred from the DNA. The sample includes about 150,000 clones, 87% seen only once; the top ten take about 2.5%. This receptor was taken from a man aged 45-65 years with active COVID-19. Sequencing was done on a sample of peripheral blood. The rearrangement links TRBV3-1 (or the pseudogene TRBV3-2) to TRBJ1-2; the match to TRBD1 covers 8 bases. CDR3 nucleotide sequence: TGTGCCAGCAGCCAACCCCATATCGGACAGGGAAGCGGCTACACCTTC. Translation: CASSQPHIGQGSGYTF.